Given below is one T cell receptor (beta chain) in context. Its antigen is as yet unknown. CDR1 and CDR2 from the germline V gene are MNHEY and SMNVEV (reference sequence). With 3 bases removed from V and 2 bases from J, the gap between germline ends came to 11 bases. This CDR3 has 15 residues. The table came from immunoSEQ multiplex PCR; TCRdb's copy has only in-frame clones and leaves some out. The sample shows 70,000 to 95,000 clones, around 83% of them seen only once. This record belongs to a study of radiotherapy plus CTLA-4 blockade in lung cancer. Overall study: Disease control reached approximately 31%, with objective responses in over 15%.

Overall study findings and caveats: Radiotherapy with ipilimumab was followed by blood expansion of tumor-derived clones.

This chain connects TRBV27 to TRBJ1-5; no reliable D call. The sample here was peripheral blood, taken from a patient treated with radiotherapy plus ipilimumab. This clonotype was sampled from a human donor with non-small cell lung cancer that progressed on radiotherapy plus ipilimumab. For the CDR3, the DNA is TGTGCCAGCAGTTTTTTCCTAAATGGCAATCAGCCCCAGCATTTT. This codes for CASSFFLNGNQPQHF.